This T cell receptor (beta chain) was recorded in a study of shared clonotypes between healthy human individuals. Study outcomes and limitations: Generation of non-shared clonotypes was less probable than generation of clonotypes shared by all four donors. The study generally estimated greater richness for naive than memory subsets.

Assay used: immunoSEQ multiplex PCR; TCRdb lists only in-frame clones, some missing. The sample consists of about a million clones, 76% of them appearing once. CDR3 length: 12 amino acids. CDR1 MNHEY and CDR2 SVGAGI come from the germline V gene. Trimming cost V 2 bases and J 6 bases, with 8 bases left between them. About this clone: Its target is unknown.

The clonotype originates from a man younger than 35 in good health. V usage is TRBV6-5 and J usage is TRBJ2-7; no clear D. Sequencing used memory CD4+ T cells sorted from blood. Described subset: CD45RA-negative fraction. The CDR3 reads CASSYARVEQYF. CDR3 sequence (DNA): TGTGCCAGCAGTTACGCCCGGGTCGAGCAGTACTTC.